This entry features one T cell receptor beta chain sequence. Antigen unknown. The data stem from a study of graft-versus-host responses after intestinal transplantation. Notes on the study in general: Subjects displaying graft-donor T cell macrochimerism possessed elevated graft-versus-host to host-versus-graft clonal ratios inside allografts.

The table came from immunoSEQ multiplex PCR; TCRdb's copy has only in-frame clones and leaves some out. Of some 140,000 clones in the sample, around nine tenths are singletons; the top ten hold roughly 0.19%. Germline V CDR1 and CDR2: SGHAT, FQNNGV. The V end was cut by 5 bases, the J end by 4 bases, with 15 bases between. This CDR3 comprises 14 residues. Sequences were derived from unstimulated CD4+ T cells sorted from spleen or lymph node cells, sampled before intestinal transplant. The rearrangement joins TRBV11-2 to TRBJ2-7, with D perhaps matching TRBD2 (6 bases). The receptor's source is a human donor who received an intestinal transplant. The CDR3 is CASSRLALSYEQYF. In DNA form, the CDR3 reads TGTGCCAGCAGCCGGCTAGCGTTAAGTTACGAGCAGTACTTC.